This entry is about one TCR beta chain. This record belongs to a study of STAT5B mutations in CD4+ large granular lymphocyte leukemia. Sequencing was at survey level. TCRdb's table, derived via immunoSEQ multiplex PCR, lists solely in-frame clones and lacks some. The sample has over 30,000 clones; roughly nine tenths are singletons. The sample taken for sequencing was CD4+ T cells from blood buffy coats. The sequence derives from a human donor in good health.

The CDR3 region has the DNA TGTGCCAGCAGCTTGACGGGGGAGCTGTTTTTT. This sequence encodes CASSLTGELFF. V gene TRBV7-8 combines with J gene TRBJ2-2; no reliable D call. Germline-derived CDR1 and CDR2 are SGHVS and FQNEAQ. The CDR3 loop spans 11 amino acids. Trimming shortened V by 3 bases and J by 8 bases, and 4 bases separated the two germline ends.